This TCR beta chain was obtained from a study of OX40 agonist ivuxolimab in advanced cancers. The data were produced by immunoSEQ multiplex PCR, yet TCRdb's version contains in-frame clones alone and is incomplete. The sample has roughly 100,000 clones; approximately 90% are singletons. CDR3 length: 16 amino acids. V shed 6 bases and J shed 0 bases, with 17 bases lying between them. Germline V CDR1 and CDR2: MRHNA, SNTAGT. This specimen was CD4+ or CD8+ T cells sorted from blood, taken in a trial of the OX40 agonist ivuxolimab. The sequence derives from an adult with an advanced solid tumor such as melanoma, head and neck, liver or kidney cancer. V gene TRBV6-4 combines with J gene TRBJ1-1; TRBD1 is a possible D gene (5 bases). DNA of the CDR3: TGTGCCAGCAGGGGTGGGGGAGGGGCGATGAACACTGAAGCTTTCTTT. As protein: CASRGGGGAMNTEAFF.